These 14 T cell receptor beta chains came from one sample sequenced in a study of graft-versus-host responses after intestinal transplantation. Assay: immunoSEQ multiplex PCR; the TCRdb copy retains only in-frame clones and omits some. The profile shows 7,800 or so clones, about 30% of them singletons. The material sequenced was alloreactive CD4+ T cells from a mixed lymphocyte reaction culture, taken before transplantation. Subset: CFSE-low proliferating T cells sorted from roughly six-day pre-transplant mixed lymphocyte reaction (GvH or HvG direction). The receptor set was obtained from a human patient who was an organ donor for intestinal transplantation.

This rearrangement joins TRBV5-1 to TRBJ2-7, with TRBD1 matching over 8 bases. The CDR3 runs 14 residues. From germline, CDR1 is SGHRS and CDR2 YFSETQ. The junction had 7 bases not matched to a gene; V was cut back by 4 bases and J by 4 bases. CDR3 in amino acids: CASSNGQGGYEQYF. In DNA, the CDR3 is TGCGCCAGCAGCAACGGACAGGGAGGATACGAGCAGTACTTC. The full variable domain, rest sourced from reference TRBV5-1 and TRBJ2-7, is KAGVTQTPRYLIKTRGQQVTLSCSPISGHRSVSWYQQTPGQGLQFLFEYFSETQRNKGNFPGRFSGRQFSNSRSEMNVSTLELGDSALYLCASSNGQGGYEQYFGPGTRLTVT.

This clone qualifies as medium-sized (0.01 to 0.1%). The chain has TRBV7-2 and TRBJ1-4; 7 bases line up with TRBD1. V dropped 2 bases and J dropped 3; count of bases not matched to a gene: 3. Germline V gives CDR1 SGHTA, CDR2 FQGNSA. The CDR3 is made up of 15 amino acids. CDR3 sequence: CASSLPGQPNEKLFF. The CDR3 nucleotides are TGTGCCAGCAGCTTACCGGGACAGCCTAATGAAAAACTGTTTTTT.

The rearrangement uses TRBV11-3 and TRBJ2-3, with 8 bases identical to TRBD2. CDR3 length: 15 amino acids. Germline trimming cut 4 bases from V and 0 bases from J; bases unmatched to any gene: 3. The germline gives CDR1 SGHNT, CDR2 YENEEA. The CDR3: CASSSSGLSTDTQYF. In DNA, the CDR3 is TGTGCCAGCAGCTCTAGCGGGCTGAGCACAGATACGCAGTATTTT.

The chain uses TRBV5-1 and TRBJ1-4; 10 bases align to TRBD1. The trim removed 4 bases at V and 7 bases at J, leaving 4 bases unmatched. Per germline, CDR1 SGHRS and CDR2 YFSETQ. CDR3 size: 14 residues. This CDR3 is CASSPDRGAEKLFF. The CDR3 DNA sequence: TGCGCCAGCAGCCCGGACAGGGGGGCTGAAAAACTGTTTTTT.

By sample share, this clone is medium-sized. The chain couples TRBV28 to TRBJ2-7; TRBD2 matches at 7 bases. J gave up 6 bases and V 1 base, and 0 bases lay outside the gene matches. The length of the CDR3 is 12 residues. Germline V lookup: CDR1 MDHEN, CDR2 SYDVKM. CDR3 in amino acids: CASSLSGGEQYF. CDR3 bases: TGTGCCAGCAGTTTATCGGGGGGCGAGCAGTACTTC.

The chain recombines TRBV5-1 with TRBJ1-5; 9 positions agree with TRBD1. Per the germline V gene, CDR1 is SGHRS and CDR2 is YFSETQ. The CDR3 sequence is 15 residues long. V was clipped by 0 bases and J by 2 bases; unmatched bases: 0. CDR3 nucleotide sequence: TGCGCCAGCAGCTTGGGGACAGGGGGCAATCAGCCCCAGCATTTT. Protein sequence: CASSLGTGGNQPQHF.

The CDR3 nucleotides read TGTGCCAGCAGCTTATGGGTGGGAGACGAAAAACTGTTTTTT. The encoded protein is CASSLWVGDEKLFF. This sequence joins TRBV7-2 and TRBJ1-4; D is uncertain. Trimming shortened V by 2 bases and J by 8 bases, and 12 bases separated the two germline ends. There are 14 residues in the CDR3. CDR1 and CDR2 from the germline V gene are SGHTA and FQGNSA.

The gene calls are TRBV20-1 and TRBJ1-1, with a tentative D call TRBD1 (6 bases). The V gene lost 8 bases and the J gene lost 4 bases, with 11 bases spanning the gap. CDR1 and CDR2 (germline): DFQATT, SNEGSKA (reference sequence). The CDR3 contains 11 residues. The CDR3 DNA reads TGCAGTTTACAGGGCGCCACTGAAGCTTTCTTT. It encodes CSLQGATEAFF.

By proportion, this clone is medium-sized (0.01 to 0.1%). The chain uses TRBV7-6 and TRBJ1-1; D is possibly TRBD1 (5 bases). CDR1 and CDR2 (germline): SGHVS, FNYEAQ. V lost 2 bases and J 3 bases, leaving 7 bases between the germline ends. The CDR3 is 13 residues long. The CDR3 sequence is CASSLKGDTEAFF. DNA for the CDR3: TGTGCCAGCAGCTTAAAAGGGGACACTGAAGCTTTCTTT.

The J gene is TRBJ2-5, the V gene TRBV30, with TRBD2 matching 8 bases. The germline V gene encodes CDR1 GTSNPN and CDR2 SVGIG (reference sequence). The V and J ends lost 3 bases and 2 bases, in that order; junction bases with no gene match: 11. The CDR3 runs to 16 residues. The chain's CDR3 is CAWSSWRGGLQETQYF. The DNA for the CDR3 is TGTGCCTGGAGCTCGTGGCGCGGGGGGCTTCAAGAGACCCAGTACTTC.

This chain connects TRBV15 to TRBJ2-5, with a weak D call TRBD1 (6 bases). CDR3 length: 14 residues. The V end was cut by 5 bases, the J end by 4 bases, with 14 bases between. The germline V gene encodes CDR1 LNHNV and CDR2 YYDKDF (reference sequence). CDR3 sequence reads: CATSRGQRLETQYF. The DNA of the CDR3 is TGTGCCACCAGCCGCGGACAGCGGTTAGAGACCCAGTACTTC.

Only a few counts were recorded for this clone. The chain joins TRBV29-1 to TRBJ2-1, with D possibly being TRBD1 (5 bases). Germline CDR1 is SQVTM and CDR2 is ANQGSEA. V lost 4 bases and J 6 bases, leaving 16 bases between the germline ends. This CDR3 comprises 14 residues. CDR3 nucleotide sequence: TGCAGCGTTGGACGCGCAGGGTTTGTCAATGAGCAGTTCTTC. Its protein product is CSVGRAGFVNEQFF.

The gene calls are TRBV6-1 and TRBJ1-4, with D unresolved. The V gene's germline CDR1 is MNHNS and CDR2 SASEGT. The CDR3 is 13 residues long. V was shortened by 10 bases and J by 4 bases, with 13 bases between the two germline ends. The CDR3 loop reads CATEDENNEKLFF. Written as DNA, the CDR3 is TGTGCCACGGAGGATGAGAATAATGAAAAACTGTTTTTT.

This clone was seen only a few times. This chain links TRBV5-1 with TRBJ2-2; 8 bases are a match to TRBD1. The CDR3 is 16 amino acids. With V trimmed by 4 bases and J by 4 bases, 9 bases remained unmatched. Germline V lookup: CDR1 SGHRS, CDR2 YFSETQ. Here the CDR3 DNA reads TGCGCCAGCAGCATCCAACCGGGACAGGCCACCGGGGAGCTGTTTTTT. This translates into CASSIQPGQATGELFF.